The TCR beta chain described here comes from a study of T-cell memory formation after mild COVID-19. TCRdb redid the calling of the 5' RACE reads with MiXCR, one entry per CDR3 protein. Among fewer than 500,000 distinct CDR3 sequences, more than 20% were seen once, and the ten largest hold 12%. The CDR3 covers 13 residues. Germline values: CDR1 SNHLY, CDR2 FYNNEI. The junction had 5 bases not matched to a gene; V was cut back by 7 bases and J by 8 bases. The study's findings and limits: SARS-CoV-2 specificity of second-wave clones peaking day 37 was unconfirmed.

A remark on this clonotype: Its antigen is not known.

The rearrangement uses TRBV2 and TRBJ2-1; 10 bases match TRBD1. The sequencing input was PBMCs or a T cell subset sorted from them (not recorded which). The TCR comes from an adult woman who had mild COVID-19 (a few samples of this study predate the infection). Cell type and time point are not known. The CDR3 DNA reads TGTGCCAGCACAGAAGACAGGGGGCATGAGCAGTTCTTC. Protein: CASTEDRGHEQFF.